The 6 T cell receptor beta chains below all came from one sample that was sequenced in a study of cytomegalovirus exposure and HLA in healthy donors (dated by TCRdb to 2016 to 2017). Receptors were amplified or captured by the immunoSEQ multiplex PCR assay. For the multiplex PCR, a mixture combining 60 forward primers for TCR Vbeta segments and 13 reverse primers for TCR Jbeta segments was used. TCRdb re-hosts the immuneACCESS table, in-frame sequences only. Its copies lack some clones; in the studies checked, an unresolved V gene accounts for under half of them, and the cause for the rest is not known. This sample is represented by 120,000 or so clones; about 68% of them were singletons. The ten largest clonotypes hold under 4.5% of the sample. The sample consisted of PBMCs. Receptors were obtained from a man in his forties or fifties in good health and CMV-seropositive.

CDR3 amino acids: CASSQDPGQNSNQPQHF. Here the CDR3 DNA reads TGCGCCAGCAGCCAAGACCCGGGACAAAATAGCAATCAGCCCCAGCATTTT. The chain recombines TRBV4-1 with TRBJ1-5; maybe TRBD1 (6 bases). V gave up 0 bases and J gave up 0 bases, with 12 bases separating them. The CDR3 has 17 amino acids. The germline gives CDR1 MGHRA, CDR2 YSYEKL.

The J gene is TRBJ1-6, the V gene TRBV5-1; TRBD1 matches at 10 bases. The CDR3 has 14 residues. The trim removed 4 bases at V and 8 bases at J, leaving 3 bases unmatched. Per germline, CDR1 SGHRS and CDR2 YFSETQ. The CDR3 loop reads CASSTGQGYSPLHF. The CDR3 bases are TGCGCCAGCAGCACGGGACAGGGGTATTCACCCCTCCACTTT. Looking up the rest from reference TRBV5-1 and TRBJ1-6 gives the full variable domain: KAGVTQTPRYLIKTRGQQVTLSCSPISGHRSVSWYQQTPGQGLQFLFEYFSETQRNKGNFPGRFSGRQFSNSRSEMNVSTLELGDSALYLCASSTGQGYSPLHFGNGTRLTVT.

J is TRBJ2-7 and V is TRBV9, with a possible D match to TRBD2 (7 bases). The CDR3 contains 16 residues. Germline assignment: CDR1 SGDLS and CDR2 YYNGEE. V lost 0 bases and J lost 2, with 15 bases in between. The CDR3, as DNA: TGTGCCAGCAGCGTAGCTACGGGGGGCGCAACCTACGAGCAGTACTTC. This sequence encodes CASSVATGGATYEQYF.

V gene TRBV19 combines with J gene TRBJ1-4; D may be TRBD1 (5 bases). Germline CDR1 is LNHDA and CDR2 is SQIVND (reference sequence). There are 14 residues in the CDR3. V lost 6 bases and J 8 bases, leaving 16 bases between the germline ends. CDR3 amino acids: CASRISGGGEKLFF. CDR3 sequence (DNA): TGTGCCAGTAGGATATCCGGGGGAGGCGAAAAACTGTTTTTT.

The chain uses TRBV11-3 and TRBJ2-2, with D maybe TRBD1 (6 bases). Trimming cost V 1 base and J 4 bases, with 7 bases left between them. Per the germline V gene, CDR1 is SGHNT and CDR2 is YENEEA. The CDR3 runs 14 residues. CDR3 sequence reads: CASSLGGGTGELFF. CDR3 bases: TGTGCCAGCAGCTTAGGAGGGGGCACCGGGGAGCTGTTTTTT. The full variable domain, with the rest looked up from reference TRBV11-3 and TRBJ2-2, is EAGVVQSPRYKIIEKKQPVAFWCNPISGHNTLYWYLQNLGQGPELLIRYENEEAVDDSQLPKDRFSAERLKGVDSTLKIQPAELGDSAVYLCASSLGGGTGELFFGEGSRLTVL.

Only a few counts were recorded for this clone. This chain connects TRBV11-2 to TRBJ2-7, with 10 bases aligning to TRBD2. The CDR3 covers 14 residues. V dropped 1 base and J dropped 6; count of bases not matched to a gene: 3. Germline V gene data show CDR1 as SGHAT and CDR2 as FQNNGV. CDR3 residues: CASSLVAGGAEQYF. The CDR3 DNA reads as TGTGCCAGCAGCTTAGTAGCGGGGGGAGCCGAGCAGTACTTC.